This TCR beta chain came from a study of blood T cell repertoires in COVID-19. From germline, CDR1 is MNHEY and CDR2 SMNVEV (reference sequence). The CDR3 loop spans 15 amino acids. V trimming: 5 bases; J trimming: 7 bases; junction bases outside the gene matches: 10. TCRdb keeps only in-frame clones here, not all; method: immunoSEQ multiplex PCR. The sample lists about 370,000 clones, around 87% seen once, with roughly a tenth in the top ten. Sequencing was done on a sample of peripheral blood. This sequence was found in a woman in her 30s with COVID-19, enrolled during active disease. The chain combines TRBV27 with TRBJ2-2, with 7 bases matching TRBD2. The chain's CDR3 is CASSPGGSQSGELFF. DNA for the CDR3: TGTGCCAGCAGTCCAGGCGGGAGTCAGAGCGGGGAGCTGTTTTTT.